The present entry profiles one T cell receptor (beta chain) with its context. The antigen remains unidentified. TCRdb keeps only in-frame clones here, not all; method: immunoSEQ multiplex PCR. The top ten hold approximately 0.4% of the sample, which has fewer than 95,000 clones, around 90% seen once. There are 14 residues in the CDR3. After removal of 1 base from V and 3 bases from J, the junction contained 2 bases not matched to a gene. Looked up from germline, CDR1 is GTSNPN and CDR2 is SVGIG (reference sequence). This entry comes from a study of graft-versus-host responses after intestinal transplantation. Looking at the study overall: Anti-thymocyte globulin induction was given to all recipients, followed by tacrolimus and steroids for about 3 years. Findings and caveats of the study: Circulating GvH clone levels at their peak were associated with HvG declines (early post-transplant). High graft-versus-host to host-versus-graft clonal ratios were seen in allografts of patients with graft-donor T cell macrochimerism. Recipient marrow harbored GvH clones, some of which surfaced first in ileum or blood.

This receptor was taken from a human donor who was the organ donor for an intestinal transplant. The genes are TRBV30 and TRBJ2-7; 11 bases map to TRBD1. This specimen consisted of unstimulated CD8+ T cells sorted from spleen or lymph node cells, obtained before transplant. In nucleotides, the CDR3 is TGTGCCTGGAGTGGGACAGGGGGCCTCTACGAGCAGTACTTC. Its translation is CAWSGTGGLYEQYF.